This T cell receptor beta chain was sequenced in a study of blood T cell repertoires in COVID-19. At the level of the study: Acute and convalescent COVID-19 samples came from the United States, Italy and Spain. Sources were T cells, B-cell-depleted T cells, or PBMCs; the material itself was cDNA or gDNA.

The length of the CDR3 is 17 residues. The germline V gene encodes CDR1 SGHTA and CDR2 FQGNSA. V dropped 5 bases and J dropped 4 bases, with 21 bases sitting between them. Methods used by the authors: The authors estimated nucleated cell counts from reference gene primer amplification. Assay used: immunoSEQ multiplex PCR; TCRdb lists only in-frame clones, some missing. V, J and clone size are taken as reported in that table, and D and trimming were inferred from the DNA itself. The profile shows 170,000 or so clones, around 80% of them singletons. Sequenced material: peripheral blood. The sequence was obtained from a man between 65 and 85 years old with active or convalescent COVID-19. The chain links TRBV7-2 to TRBJ1-5, with a tentative D call TRBD1 (5 bases). As DNA, the CDR3 is TGTGCCAGCAGCCCCCGACTCCTAACCGGGGGAAATCAGCCCCAGCATTTT. Translation: CASSPRLLTGGNQPQHF.